This T cell receptor (beta chain) was documented in a study of blood T cell repertoires in COVID-19. The method was immunoSEQ multiplex PCR; TCRdb's version includes in-frame clones alone and lacks a portion of them. The sample lists roughly 140,000 clones, 80% to 90% seen once, with about 15% in the top ten. Germline lookup yields CDR1 SGHRS and CDR2 YFSETQ. CDR3 length: 15 residues. V was clipped by 1 base and J by 4 bases; unmatched bases: 4. The clonotype originates from a woman aged 40 to 50 with acute or convalescent COVID-19. Sequenced sample: peripheral blood. The chain combines TRBV5-1 with TRBJ2-7; 11 bases fit TRBD2. The CDR3 protein is CASSLRSSGRYEQYF. The CDR3 DNA follows: TGCGCCAGCAGCTTGCGGTCTAGCGGGAGGTACGAGCAGTACTTC. Variable domain in full (rest from reference TRBV5-1 and TRBJ2-7): KAGVTQTPRYLIKTRGQQVTLSCSPISGHRSVSWYQQTPGQGLQFLFEYFSETQRNKGNFPGRFSGRQFSNSRSEMNVSTLELGDSALYLCASSLRSSGRYEQYFGPGTRLTVT.